The clone carrying this T cell receptor beta chain was picked up a small number of times. What it binds is unknown. The sample originates from a study of Ad26.COV2.S vaccination and SARS-CoV-2 variants. Study outcomes and limitations: CD8+ and CD4+ T cells specific for spike reportedly responded with substantial breadth after vaccination. Recipients of either vaccine or placebo displayed similar breadth of non-spike TCRs.

Noted treatment: some 19 received Ad26.COV2.S at low or high dose, single or two shots; about 5 received placebo; per-sample allocation not given. Samples were taken on day 63 after the first vaccine or placebo injection. Adults aged 18-55 years in Boston included the donor. V trimming: 1 base; J trimming: 4 bases; junction bases outside the gene matches: 7. Germline-derived CDR1 and CDR2 are LGHNA and YNFKEQ. The CDR3 contains 15 residues. Some clones are missing from TCRdb's copy, which holds only in-frame ones; the method was immunoSEQ multiplex PCR. The sample shows approximately 300,000 clones, approximately 86% of them seen only once.

The sequencing here drew on peripheral blood, taken in a trial of Ad26.COV2.S vaccine versus placebo. The receptor's source is a person between 18 and 59 years old who received the Ad26.COV2.S COVID-19 vaccine or a placebo. The chain joins TRBV4-2 to TRBJ2-7; 7 bases are shared with TRBD1. The CDR3 bases are TGTGCCAGCAGCCAAGGGGGACAGAAGGCTTACGAGCAGTACTTC. It codes for CASSQGGQKAYEQYF.